The T cell receptor (beta chain) described here comes from a study of radiation and T cells in renal cell carcinoma. Time point denoted: blood 2 weeks post-SBRT. Treatment meaning: 15 Gy SBRT to primary tumor, nephrectomy 4 weeks later. After SBRT, blood was collected at 2 and 4 weeks, plus baseline. Comments on this clone: What it binds is not known.

The trim removed 4 bases at V and 7 bases at J, leaving 12 bases unmatched. Germline assignment: CDR1 MNHEY and CDR2 SVGAGI. The CDR3 runs to 15 residues. Findings and limits, study-wide: From baseline, blood top tumor clonotypes peaked at 2 weeks post-radiation.

Here immunoSEQ multiplex PCR was the method, and the copy in TCRdb shows in-frame clones only, minus some. The sample consists of approximately 75,000 clones, more than 75% of them appearing once. Sequencing used blood, obtained from a patient whose treatment included radiotherapy and nephrectomy. This clonotype originated in a man between 60 and 75 years old with renal cell carcinoma. The chain recombines TRBV6-5 with TRBJ2-7; TRBD2 agrees at 8 bases. CDR3 in DNA: TGTGCCAGCAGTTCCCCCGGGACTAGTGGCATTGAGCAGTACTTC. Protein sequence: CASSSPGTSGIEQYF.